The T cell receptor (beta chain) described here comes from a study of T cell repertoires in aging, cancer and after chemotherapy. Study conclusions and caveats: In cancer patients, declining TCR diversity with age involved lost richness and lost evenness. Rebound thymic output was suggested by rising median generation probability during chemotherapy in each cancer cohort.

Concerning this clonotype itself: The antigen remains undetermined.

TCR beta rearrangements were amplified from peripheral blood genomic DNA. Looked up from germline, CDR1 is SGHAT and CDR2 is FQDESV (reference sequence). The CDR3 has 12 amino acids. V gave up 0 bases and J gave up 9 bases, with 5 bases separating them. A mixed TRB-A/B primer pool amplified rearranged TRB by multiplex touch-down PCR. One entry per CDR3 protein, called by TCRdb with MiXCR from the multiplex PCR reads. The sample lists roughly 2,900 distinct CDR3 sequences; 34% were seen once. Sequencing used blood. The chain has TRBV11-1 and TRBJ2-2, with D unclear. The receptor was isolated from a human donor in good health. CDR3 sequence (DNA): TGTGCCAGCAGCTTAGCAGGGCGGGAGCTGTTTTTT. Translation gives CASSLAGRELFF.